The 21 T cell receptor beta chains below all came from one sample that was sequenced in a study of shared clonotypes between healthy human individuals. Some clones are missing from TCRdb's copy, which holds only in-frame ones; the method was immunoSEQ multiplex PCR. The data contain roughly 520,000 clones, roughly 95% of them singletons. The sample was naive CD4+ T cells sorted from blood. The sample's subset: CD45RA+ positively selected. The receptor set was obtained from a woman in her twenties or thirties in good health.

For the CDR3, the DNA is TGTGCCAGCAGTGAAGGATCCTCTGGAAACACCATATATTTT. It is translated as CASSEGSSGNTIYF. The rearrangement uses TRBV6-1 and TRBJ1-3; D is unclear. The CDR3 has 14 residues. V lost 1 base to trimming and J lost 0 bases, with 4 bases between them. The germline gives CDR1 MNHNS, CDR2 SASEGT.

The chain employs TRBV7-9 and TRBJ2-7; no reliable D call. The germline gives CDR1 SEHNR, CDR2 FQNEAQ (reference sequence). Trimming took off 4 bases at V and 2 bases at J, with 6 bases between the two ends. The CDR3 contains 12 residues. CDR3 nucleotide sequence: TGTGCCAGCAGCTCTCGACCCTACGAGCAGTACTTC. It translates to CASSSRPYEQYF.

The chain uses TRBV5-1 and TRBJ1-1; 9 bases align to TRBD1. CDR1 and CDR2 from the germline V gene are SGHRS and YFSETQ. This CDR3 has 17 amino acids. J lost 2 bases, V lost 0 bases, and 8 bases had no gene match. The CDR3 region is CASSLGRDRVGNTEAFF. The CDR3, as DNA: TGCGCCAGCAGCTTGGGCCGGGACAGGGTGGGAAACACTGAAGCTTTCTTT.

Regarding this clone: Other DNA sequences in the sample encode the same CDR3. The chain joins TRBV2 to TRBJ2-6, with D uncertain. The CDR3 is 16 residues long. Trimming cost V 2 bases and J 4 bases, with 12 bases left between them. Germline-derived CDR1 and CDR2 are SNHLY and FYNNEI. The CDR3: CASSEPTPLGANVLTF. The CDR3 DNA reads as TGTGCCAGCAGTGAACCGACCCCGTTAGGGGCCAACGTCCTGACTTTC.

The genes are TRBV27 and TRBJ2-7; 9 bases are shared with TRBD1. Trimming took 0 bases from V and 5 from J; bases not matched to a gene: 5. Germline V lookup: CDR1 MNHEY, CDR2 SMNVEV (reference sequence). The CDR3 length is 15 residues. The chain's CDR3 is CASSLSNGQGNEQYF. The DNA for the CDR3 is TGTGCCAGCAGTTTATCGAATGGACAGGGGAACGAGCAGTACTTC.

This clone has more than one count but fewer than ten. The chain recombines TRBV7-9 with TRBJ1-1; 9 positions agree with TRBD1. The V and J ends lost 0 bases and 7 bases, in that order; junction bases with no gene match: 9. Per the germline V gene, CDR1 is SEHNR and CDR2 is FQNEAQ (reference sequence). The CDR3 covers 16 residues. The CDR3 bases are TGTGCCAGCAGCTTAGCTGCCCCCGGGACAGGGATTGAAGCTTTCTTT. It specifies CASSLAAPGTGIEAFF.

This clone came up once. This chain joins TRBV7-2 and TRBJ2-1, with a tentative D call TRBD2 (5 bases). Trimming removed 0 bases from V and 7 bases from J, with 16 bases in between. Germline CDR1 is SGHTA and CDR2 is FQGNSA. The CDR3 totals 16 residues. In nucleotides, the CDR3 is TGTGCCAGCAGCTTAGCAGCGTTTAGCGTTATAAATGAGCAGTTCTTC. Translating gives CASSLAAFSVINEQFF.

The chain uses TRBV5-1 and TRBJ1-1, with unresolved D. Trimming stripped 6 bases from V and 5 bases from J, with 17 bases between. Germline lookup yields CDR1 SGHRS and CDR2 YFSETQ. This CDR3 is 14 amino acids long. The chain's CDR3 is CASTFGGLGTEAFF. The CDR3 DNA reads as TGCGCCAGCACTTTCGGAGGGTTAGGAACTGAAGCTTTCTTT.

A single count supports this clone. The chain employs TRBV5-1 and TRBJ2-7; D is tentatively TRBD1 or TRBD2 (5 bases each). Looked up from germline, CDR1 is SGHRS and CDR2 is YFSETQ. The CDR3 covers 14 residues. V lost 5 bases and J 0 bases, leaving 12 bases between the germline ends. CDR3 sequence: CASRLGTISYEQYF. CDR3 DNA sequence: TGCGCCAGCAGATTAGGGACGATCTCCTACGAGCAGTACTTC.

The rearrangement uses TRBV5-6 and TRBJ1-2; D remains ambiguous. V was pared by 1 base and J by 2 bases, with 0 bases between. Germline CDR1 is SGHDT and CDR2 is YYEEEE. The CDR3 loop spans 11 amino acids. For the CDR3, the DNA is TGTGCCAGCAGCTTGAACTATGGCTACACCTTC. Encoded protein: CASSLNYGYTF.

The rearrangement uses TRBV28 and TRBJ2-7, with D perhaps matching TRBD2 (6 bases). V was trimmed by 5 bases and J by 3 bases, leaving 17 bases between them. CDR1 and CDR2 from the germline V gene are MDHEN and SYDVKM. The CDR3 runs 15 residues. The CDR3 loop is CASSPPGTPLYEQYF. CDR3 sequence (DNA): TGTGCCAGCAGTCCCCCCGGGACTCCACTCTACGAGCAGTACTTC.

The chain recombines TRBV28 with TRBJ2-1; D could derive from TRBD1 or TRBD2 (5 bases each). Trimming took 6 bases from V and 0 from J, leaving 15 bases between them. This CDR3 has 16 residues. Germline V gene sequence: CDR1 MDHEN, CDR2 SYDVKM. CDR3 sequence reads: CASSSVGTSSYNEQFF. In nucleotides, the CDR3 is TGTGCCAGCAGCTCGGTTGGGACCAGCTCCTACAATGAGCAGTTCTTC.

The chain joins TRBV27 to TRBJ2-2; the D gene is possibly TRBD1 (6 bases). This CDR3 contains 16 residues. Between the trimmed V and J ends, which lost 2 bases and 4 bases, there was a span of 14 bases. Germline V CDR1 and CDR2: MNHEY, SMNVEV (reference sequence). The CDR3 reads CASSLAGVLFTGELFF. In nucleotides, the CDR3 is TGTGCCAGCAGTTTAGCAGGGGTGTTGTTCACCGGGGAGCTGTTTTTT.

The rearrangement links TRBV28 to TRBJ2-7, with D perhaps being TRBD1 or TRBD2 (5 bases each). This CDR3 has 16 amino acids. The germline V gene encodes CDR1 MDHEN and CDR2 SYDVKM. V was shortened by 7 bases and J by 0 bases, with 19 bases between the two germline ends. DNA of the CDR3: TGTGCCAGCATTAGTCCCGGGACGGGCAGCTCCTACGAGCAGTACTTC. It yields the protein CASISPGTGSSYEQYF. Variable domain in full (rest from reference TRBV28 and TRBJ2-7): DVKVTQSSRYLVKRTGEKVFLECVQDMDHENMFWYRQDPGLGLRLIYFSYDVKMKEKGDIPEGYSVSREKKERFSLILESASTNQTSMYLCASISPGTGSSYEQYFGPGTRLTVT.

CDR3 sequence (DNA): TGTGCTAGTGGTTTGGCTAGCGGGAGTGGAACAGATACGCAGTATTTT. It specifies CASGLASGSGTDTQYF. The chain has TRBV12-5 and TRBJ2-3, with TRBD2 matching 10 bases. The CDR3 has 16 residues. Germline V gene sequence: CDR1 LGHNT, CDR2 FRNRAP. V lost 1 base and J lost 3; bases outside the gene matches: 4.

This chain uses TRBV2 with TRBJ2-7; no clear D gene. With 1 base removed from V and 2 bases from J, the gap between germline ends came to 12 bases. CDR1 and CDR2 from the germline V gene are SNHLY and FYNNEI. CDR3 size: 15 residues. The CDR3 DNA follows: TGTGCCAGCAGTGAAGTACTGGAGTCCACCTACGAGCAGTACTTC. Protein product: CASSEVLESTYEQYF. The whole variable domain, remainder taken from reference TRBV2 and TRBJ2-7, is EPEVTQTPSHQVTQMGQEVILRCVPISNHLYFYWYRQILGQKVEFLVSFYNNEISEKSEIFDDQFSVERPDGSNFTLKIRSTKLEDSAMYFCASSEVLESTYEQYFGPGTRLTVT.

This chain uses TRBV9 with TRBJ2-1, with a weak D call TRBD2 (6 bases). V lost 3 bases and J 3 bases, leaving 10 bases between the germline ends. The CDR3 runs to 14 residues. Germline CDR1 and CDR2: SGDLS and YYNGEE. This CDR3 is CASSAPGVYNEQFF. DNA for the CDR3: TGTGCCAGCAGCGCCCCGGGGGTCTACAATGAGCAGTTCTTC. The whole variable domain, remainder taken from reference TRBV9 and TRBJ2-1, is DSGVTQTPKHLITATGQRVTLRCSPRSGDLSVYWYQQSLDQGLQFLIQYYNGEERAKGNILERFSAQQFPDLHSELNLSSLELGDSALYFCASSAPGVYNEQFFGPGTRLTVL.

This chain joins TRBV5-1 and TRBJ2-7, with a possible D match to TRBD1 (7 bases). This CDR3 region has 20 residues. V was cut by 4 bases and J by 3 bases, with 32 bases left in between. Germline V lookup: CDR1 SGHRS, CDR2 YFSETQ. CDR3 in DNA: TGCGCCAGCAGCAGCCGACAGGGACTCACAAGAACGAGACGTGGCTACGAGCAGTACTTC. It codes for CASSSRQGLTRTRRGYEQYF. The whole variable domain, remainder taken from reference TRBV5-1 and TRBJ2-7, is KAGVTQTPRYLIKTRGQQVTLSCSPISGHRSVSWYQQTPGQGLQFLFEYFSETQRNKGNFPGRFSGRQFSNSRSEMNVSTLELGDSALYLCASSSRQGLTRTRRGYEQYFGPGTRLTVT.

The rearrangement uses TRBV2 and TRBJ1-3; a possible D gene is TRBD1 (5 bases). The CDR3 has 13 amino acids. Trimming removed 6 bases from V and 1 base from J, with 7 bases in between. CDR1 is SNHLY, CDR2 FYNNEI, per germline. The CDR3 bases are TGTGCCAGCAGACAGGAGTCTGGAAACACCATATATTTT. It translates to CASRQESGNTIYF.

The chain carries TRBV2 and TRBJ1-3; a possible D gene is TRBD1 (6 bases). Trimming left V 6 bases short and J 0 bases short, with 12 bases between. Germline V gives CDR1 SNHLY, CDR2 FYNNEI. This CDR3 comprises 15 residues. The CDR3 DNA is TGTGCCAGCAGAGAACAGGGAACCTCTGGAAACACCATATATTTT. Its translation is CASREQGTSGNTIYF.

The rearrangement links TRBV6-4 to TRBJ1-5; D call uncertain. Germline CDR1 is MRHNA and CDR2 is SNTAGT. The CDR3 consists of 10 residues. V was pared by 8 bases and J by 4 bases, with 3 bases between. CDR3 nucleotides: TGTGCCAGCCGAAATCAGCCCCAGCATTTT. Translation gives CASRNQPQHF.